This is a list of T cell receptor beta chains from one sample in a study of T cells in Graves' hyperthyroidism and ophthalmopathy. TCRdb redid the calling of the multiplex PCR reads with MiXCR, one entry per CDR3 protein. Counted here are around 250,000 distinct CDR3 sequences, approximately 14% occurring once; the ten biggest clones make up about an eighth. Sequenced sample: blood. Receptor source: a woman in her thirties or forties with Graves' hyperthyroidism that later progressed to Graves' ophthalmopathy. Each CDR3 is given without its conserved first and last residue. Each record gives: V gene, J gene, CDR3 protein.

v_call: TRBV20-1
j_call: TRBJ2-7
cdr3_aa: SARTGFTYEQY

v_call: TRBV6-1
j_call: TRBJ1-6
cdr3_aa: ASSRGGARSSYNSPLH

v_call: TRBV7-9
j_call: TRBJ2-5
cdr3_aa: ASSLAAGQETQY

v_call: TRBV2
j_call: TRBJ1-5
cdr3_aa: ASRPSAGVQPQH

v_call: TRBV7-9
j_call: TRBJ2-3
cdr3_aa: ASSPLERIAAQY

v_call: TRBV28
j_call: TRBJ1-6
cdr3_aa: ASSIPRQGRSSPLH

v_call: TRBV20-1
j_call: TRBJ2-1
cdr3_aa: SATFAGEWGEQF

v_call: TRBV19
j_call: TRBJ2-3
cdr3_aa: ASSIAGGDTQY

v_call: TRBV12-3/TRBV12-4
j_call: TRBJ1-4
cdr3_aa: ASSLGSFNEKLF

v_call: TRBV7-9
j_call: TRBJ1-2
cdr3_aa: ASSLVPQSAGRSYT

v_call: TRBV7-9
j_call: TRBJ2-2
cdr3_aa: ASSFGLAGEGPGELF

v_call: TRBV29-1
j_call: TRBJ1-1
cdr3_aa: SVRGFWGLNTEAF

v_call: TRBV6-5
j_call: TRBJ1-3
cdr3_aa: ASSYTRDLRNTIY

v_call: TRBV18
j_call: TRBJ1-1
cdr3_aa: ASSPRRGSGKNTEAF

v_call: TRBV20-1
j_call: TRBJ1-3
cdr3_aa: SARGLGNTIY

v_call: TRBV28
j_call: TRBJ1-2
cdr3_aa: ASSLYPLGSSIGYT

v_call: TRBV27
j_call: TRBJ1-5
cdr3_aa: ASSDLSNQPQH

v_call: TRBV6-1
j_call: TRBJ2-1
cdr3_aa: ASRLKPGASGTYNEQF

v_call: TRBV28
j_call: TRBJ2-7
cdr3_aa: ASRQVGDSYEQY

v_call: TRBV18
j_call: TRBJ1-1
cdr3_aa: ASSPLQGITILNTEAF

v_call: TRBV28
j_call: TRBJ2-1
cdr3_aa: ASSSRREHYNEQF

v_call: TRBV5-1
j_call: TRBJ2-1
cdr3_aa: ASSLQAAANEQF

v_call: TRBV7-6
j_call: TRBJ1-1
cdr3_aa: ASSSYSSYGAF

v_call: TRBV11-2
j_call: TRBJ1-5
cdr3_aa: ASSQRDGENQPQH

v_call: TRBV30
j_call: TRBJ2-5
cdr3_aa: AWSSGGGEETQY

v_call: TRBV6-1
j_call: TRBJ1-2
cdr3_aa: ASSWTFGYT

v_call: TRBV4-1
j_call: TRBJ2-5
cdr3_aa: ASRQFWTDQETQY

v_call: TRBV20-1
j_call: TRBJ2-3
cdr3_aa: SAVRRVWREIPDTQY

v_call: TRBV4-1
j_call: TRBJ2-3
cdr3_aa: ASSQVEGTDTQY

v_call: TRBV25-1
j_call: TRBJ2-3
cdr3_aa: ASTESEQGPDTQY

v_call: TRBV27
j_call: TRBJ2-1
cdr3_aa: ASRPLAPPGNEQF

v_call: TRBV7-3
j_call: TRBJ1-1
cdr3_aa: ASSPKGDTEAF

v_call: TRBV6-1
j_call: TRBJ1-2
cdr3_aa: ASTRRNWDREGYGYT

v_call: TRBV12-3/TRBV12-4
j_call: TRBJ1-2
cdr3_aa: ASSWADNYGYT

v_call: TRBV7-3
j_call: TRBJ1-1
cdr3_aa: ASRLHPNTEAF

v_call: TRBV6-1
j_call: TRBJ2-7
cdr3_aa: ASSVGWGSYEQY

v_call: TRBV29-1
j_call: TRBJ2-7
cdr3_aa: SVRGPYTSYEQY

v_call: TRBV7-8
j_call: TRBJ2-7
cdr3_aa: ASSSHGDSSYEQY

v_call: TRBV19
j_call: TRBJ2-1
cdr3_aa: ASRSGSSYNEQF

v_call: TRBV24-1
j_call: TRBJ2-2
cdr3_aa: ATSDGGRGTGELF

v_call: TRBV6-5
j_call: TRBJ1-5
cdr3_aa: ASSYGTGVQPQH

v_call: TRBV4-1
j_call: TRBJ1-2
cdr3_aa: ASSRATGGNYGYT